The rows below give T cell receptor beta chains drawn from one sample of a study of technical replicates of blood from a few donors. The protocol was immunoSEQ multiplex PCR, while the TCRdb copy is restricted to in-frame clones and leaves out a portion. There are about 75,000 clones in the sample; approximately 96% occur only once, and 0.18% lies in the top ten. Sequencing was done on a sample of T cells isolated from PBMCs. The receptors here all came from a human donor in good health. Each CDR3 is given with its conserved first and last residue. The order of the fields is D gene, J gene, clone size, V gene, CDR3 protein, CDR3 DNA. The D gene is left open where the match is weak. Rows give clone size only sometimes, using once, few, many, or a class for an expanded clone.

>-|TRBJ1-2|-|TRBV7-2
CASSIVQGGFYGYTF
TGTGCCAGCAGCATTGTACAGGGAGGGTTCTATGGCTACACCTTC
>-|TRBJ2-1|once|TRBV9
CASSARGYNEQFF
TGTGCCAGCAGCGCTCGGGGCTACAATGAGCAGTTCTTC
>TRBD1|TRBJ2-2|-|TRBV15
CATSRAGGTGELFF
TGTGCCACCAGCAGAGCAGGGGGCACCGGGGAGCTGTTTTTT
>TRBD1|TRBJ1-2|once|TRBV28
CASSVPGTGSYGYTF
TGTGCCAGCAGTGTTCCTGGGACAGGGAGCTATGGCTACACCTTC
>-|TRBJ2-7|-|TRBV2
CASSGYRVAYEQYF
TGTGCCAGCAGTGGTTACAGGGTAGCCTACGAGCAGTACTTC
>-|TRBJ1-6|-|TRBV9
CASSAALDRINSPLHF
TGTGCCAGCAGCGCAGCCCTCGACAGGATTAATTCACCCCTCCACTTT
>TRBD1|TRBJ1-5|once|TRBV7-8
CASSFFPRDRAAGNQPQHF
TGTGCCAGCAGCTTTTTCCCCCGGGACAGGGCTGCGGGCAATCAGCCCCAGCATTTT
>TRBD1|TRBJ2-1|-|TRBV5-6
CASSPLQGGYNEQFF
TGTGCCAGCAGCCCCCTACAGGGGGGATACAATGAGCAGTTCTTC
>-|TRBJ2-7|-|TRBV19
CASGPGLQYEQYF
TGTGCCAGTGGACCGGGACTGCAATACGAGCAGTACTTC
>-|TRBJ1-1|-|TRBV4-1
CASSLPGLSTEAFF
TGCGCCAGCAGCCTTCCAGGGCTGTCCACTGAAGCTTTCTTT
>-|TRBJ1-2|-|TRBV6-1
CASSEALGVYGYTF
TGTGCCAGCAGTGAAGCGCTCGGGGTGTATGGCTACACCTTC
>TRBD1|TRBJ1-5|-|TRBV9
CASSVTGEGNQPQHF
TGTGCCAGCAGCGTCACAGGGGAGGGCAATCAGCCCCAGCATTTT
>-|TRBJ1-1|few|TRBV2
CASSRTGNTEAFF
TGTGCCAGCAGCCGTACAGGGAACACTGAAGCTTTCTTT
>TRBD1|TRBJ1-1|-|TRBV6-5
CASSSLMDRGPVAFF
TGTGCCAGCAGTTCCCTGATGGACAGGGGGCCAGTAGCTTTCTTT
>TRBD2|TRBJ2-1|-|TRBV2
CASRGLAAYNEQFF
TGTGCCAGCAGGGGACTAGCGGCCTACAATGAGCAGTTCTTC
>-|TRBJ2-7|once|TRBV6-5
CASSYRGLSYEQYF
TGTGCCAGCAGTTATCGAGGTCTCTCCTACGAGCAGTACTTC
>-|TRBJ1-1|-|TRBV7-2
CASSKQENTEAFF
TGTGCCAGCAGCAAACAGGAGAACACTGAAGCTTTCTTT
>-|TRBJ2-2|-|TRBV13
CASSLAQGFTGELFF
TGTGCCAGCAGCTTAGCCCAGGGATTCACCGGGGAGCTGTTTTTT